This TCR beta chain stems from a study of T-cell reconstitution after alpha-beta-depleted transplantation in children. Findings and caveats of the study: Approximately two months post-transplant, alpha-beta T cells reportedly originated from several hundred expanded graft clones. By one year post-transplant, T-cell counts and diversity largely arose from T cells that were newly produced. Recipient T cells and thymic progenitors that survived gave rise to the high TCRbeta diversity observed at day 60 in some patients.

Between the trimmed V and J ends, which lost 3 bases and 4 bases, there was a span of 5 bases. The germline V gene has CDR1 ENHRY and CDR2 SYGVKD. The length of the CDR3 is 12 residues. Unique molecular identifiers were incorporated into the prepared TCRbeta library. TCRdb processed the PCR reads anew with MiXCR; each CDR3 protein has one entry. This sample has approximately 210,000 distinct CDR3 sequences, with over 15% found just once. This clonotype was recorded a few times. Its antigen is unidentified. The chain uses TRBV10-3 and TRBJ2-3; D gene uncertain. This receptor was taken from a male patient between 2 and 9 years old who had a stem cell transplant for acute lymphoblastic leukemia, so the T cells may come from the graft donor. This material consisted of PBMCs, mostly from graft donor cells, taken 360 days after TCRalphabeta/CD19-depleted stem cell transplant. DNA of the CDR3: TGTGCCATCAGTGAACAGCCAGATACGCAGTATTTT. Protein: CAISEQPDTQYF.